A single sample gave rise to the 18 T cell receptor beta chains below, sequenced in a study of early T cells in non-severe SARS-CoV-2 infection. Each CDR3 protein is one row after TCRdb ran MiXCR on the 5' RACE reads. This table has under 85,000 distinct CDR3 sequences, roughly an eighth appearing once. Sample: whole blood, taken at baseline. Receptor source: an adult who was a healthcare worker with PCR-confirmed SARS-CoV-2 infection or an uninfected control (not recorded which). The donor label of this sample is uncertain.

This clonotype occurred a few times. The chain is built from TRBV7-8 and TRBJ2-5; the D gene is possibly TRBD2 (6 bases). The CDR3 has 14 residues. V was trimmed by 7 bases and J by 5 bases, leaving 17 bases between them. Looked up from germline, CDR1 is SGHVS and CDR2 is FQNEAQ. The CDR3 loop reads CASTSRRGRETQYF. DNA for the CDR3: TGTGCCAGCACCTCCCGGAGGGGTCGGGAGACCCAGTACTTC.

V usage is TRBV2 and J usage is TRBJ2-7; 15 bases fit TRBD2. Trimming cost V 6 bases and J 3 bases; bases outside gene matches: 0. The CDR3 covers 14 residues. The V gene's germline CDR1 is SNHLY and CDR2 FYNNEI. DNA for the CDR3: TGTGCCAGCAGGGGACTAGCGGGAGGCTACGAGCAGTACTTC. Translation gives CASRGLAGGYEQYF.

This clonotype was recorded once. V usage is TRBV5-1 and J usage is TRBJ1-6; TRBD1 is a possible D gene (6 bases). The CDR3 covers 15 residues. Germline V gene sequence: CDR1 SGHRS, CDR2 YFSETQ. Trimming removed 2 bases at V and 8 bases at J, with 14 bases between. The CDR3: CASSFNRVSYSPLHF. The CDR3 DNA sequence: TGCGCCAGCAGCTTTAACAGGGTTTCCTATTCACCCCTCCACTTT.

CDR3 sequence: CASSIRSVNEKLFF. For the CDR3, the DNA is TGTGCCAGTAGTATTAGGTCTGTGAATGAAAAACTGTTTTTT. The V gene is TRBV19, the J gene TRBJ1-4; D not resolved. V was trimmed by 3 bases and J by 5 bases, leaving 10 bases between them. This CDR3 is 14 amino acids long. From germline, CDR1 is LNHDA and CDR2 SQIVND (reference sequence).

This clonotype was counted many times. The V gene is TRBV3-1, the J gene TRBJ1-6; 11 bases fit TRBD1. Germline CDR1 and CDR2: LGHDT and YNNKEL (reference sequence). The CDR3 spans 18 residues. The junction had 6 bases not matched to a gene; V was cut back by 5 bases and J by 0 bases. DNA for the CDR3: TGTGCCAGCAGCTCGGGACAGGGGGGGAGCTCCTATAATTCACCCCTCCACTTT. Encoded protein: CASSSGQGGSSYNSPLHF.

There are a few counts of this clonotype. The chain is built from TRBV3-1 and TRBJ2-1, with D tentatively TRBD2 (6 bases). Trimming removed 1 base at V and 10 bases at J, with 17 bases between. CDR1 LGHDT and CDR2 YNNKEL come from the germline V gene (reference sequence). CDR3 length: 15 residues. CDR3 coding DNA: TGTGCCAGCAGCCAAGGGGCCCAACTAGCATGGGAGCAGTTCTTC. The encoded protein is CASSQGAQLAWEQFF.

This chain joins TRBV20-1 and TRBJ2-4, with D tentatively TRBD2 (5 bases). Trimming pared 6 bases from V and 1 base from J, leaving 13 bases between. The CDR3 runs to 14 residues. Germline V gene data show CDR1 as DFQATT and CDR2 as SNEGSKA (reference sequence). The chain's CDR3 is CSAGRGSAKNIQYF. DNA of the CDR3: TGCAGTGCGGGGAGAGGTAGCGCCAAAAACATTCAGTACTTC.

V gene TRBV5-1 combines with J gene TRBJ2-2; D call uncertain. Deletions cut 1 base from V and 4 bases from J, with 8 bases between. CDR3 size: 14 residues. Germline V gene sequence: CDR1 SGHRS, CDR2 YFSETQ. CDR3: CASSLLKITGELFF. The CDR3, as DNA: TGCGCCAGCAGCTTGCTCAAGATCACCGGGGAGCTGTTTTTT. The entire variable domain, with the rest obtained from reference TRBV5-1 and TRBJ2-2, is as follows: KAGVTQTPRYLIKTRGQQVTLSCSPISGHRSVSWYQQTPGQGLQFLFEYFSETQRNKGNFPGRFSGRQFSNSRSEMNVSTLELGDSALYLCASSLLKITGELFFGEGSRLTVL.

The chain has TRBV11-2 and TRBJ2-3; D gene unclear. Trimming cost V 7 bases and J 2 bases, with 22 bases left between them. From germline, CDR1 is SGHAT and CDR2 FQNNGV. CDR3 length: 17 amino acids. DNA for the CDR3: TGTGCCAGCAACCACCTGAGATCAAAGACCATCACAGATACGCAGTATTTT. Amino acids: CASNHLRSKTITDTQYF.

To note about this clonotype: This may be a read error: a much more frequent sequence differs by one nucleotide. This chain joins TRBV7-3 and TRBJ1-1, with a tentative D call TRBD1 (5 bases). This CDR3 comprises 15 residues. CDR1 is SGHTA and CDR2 is FQGTGA in the germline V gene. The CDR3 protein is CATSLMGGSVTEAFF. The CDR3 DNA reads TGTGCCACCAGCTTAATGGGGGGAAGTGTAACTGAAGCTTTCTTT.

In this sample, this clonotype turned up a few times. The CDR3 DNA follows: TGTGCCAGCAGTTTAGTATCGCTTCCTAACACTGAAGCTTTCTTT. Protein product: CASSLVSLPNTEAFF. This sequence joins TRBV27 and TRBJ1-1; D gene ambiguous. The CDR3 loop spans 15 amino acids. CDR1 and CDR2 from the germline V gene are MNHEY and SMNVEV (reference sequence). Trimming took 2 bases from V and 2 from J, leaving 12 bases between them.

A remark on this clonotype: This may come from a read error, since a much larger clone is one base off. The chain uses TRBV12-5 and TRBJ1-6; D may be TRBD1 (5 bases). Germline CDR1 reads LGHNT; CDR2 reads FRNRAP. The CDR3 consists of 14 residues. The CDR3 sequence is CASSRDGNNSPLHF. The DNA for the CDR3 is TGTGCTAGTAGCCGGGACGGTAATAATTCACCCCTCCATTTT.

This chain joins TRBV7-9 and TRBJ2-7, with a tentative D call TRBD1 (6 bases). The V end was cut by 6 bases, the J end by 6 bases, with 12 bases between. This CDR3 contains 12 residues. From germline, CDR1 is SEHNR and CDR2 FQNEAQ (reference sequence). The CDR3 loop is CASSLGGLEQYF. The CDR3 DNA is TGTGCCAGCAGTCTAGGGGGTCTCGAGCAGTACTTC.

This clonotype was counted between two and nine times. This chain connects TRBV19 to TRBJ2-7, with TRBD1 identical over 7 bases. This CDR3 comprises 14 residues. Unmatched junction bases numbered 5, after V lost 4 bases and J lost 2 bases. Germline V gene lookup returns CDR1 LNHDA and CDR2 SQIVND (reference sequence). This CDR3 reads CASSRGTATYEQYF. The DNA for the CDR3 is TGTGCCAGTAGTAGGGGGACAGCGACCTACGAGCAGTACTTC. The full variable domain, completed using reference TRBV19 and TRBJ2-7, is DGGITQSPKYLFRKEGQNVTLSCEQNLNHDAMYWYRQDPGQGLRLIYYSQIVNDFQKGDIAEGYSVSREKKESFPLTVTSAQKNPTAFYLCASSRGTATYEQYFGPGTRLTVT.

This clonotype was detected many times. The V gene is TRBV15, the J gene TRBJ2-3; TRBD1 matches at 9 bases. Per germline, CDR1 LNHNV and CDR2 YYDKDF (reference sequence). The V gene end was trimmed by 2 bases and the J gene end by 4 bases; junction bases not matched to a gene: 7. The CDR3 loop spans 16 amino acids. The CDR3 DNA is TGTGCCACCAGCAGAACCCGAGGACAGGGGTCAGATACGCAGTATTTT. It specifies CATSRTRGQGSDTQYF. Filled out from reference TRBV15 and TRBJ2-3, the complete variable domain reads DAMVIQNPRYQVTQFGKPVTLSCSQTLNHNVMYWYQQKSSQAPKLLFHYYDKDFNNEADTPDNFQSRRPNTSFCFLDIRSPGLGDTAMYLCATSRTRGQGSDTQYFGPGTRLTVL.

The chain is built from TRBV6-5 and TRBJ1-1, with D possibly matching TRBD1 (5 bases). The CDR3 has 14 amino acids. V was cut by 2 bases and J by 4 bases, with 11 bases left in between. Germline V CDR1 and CDR2: MNHEY, SVGAGI. CDR3 in amino acids: CASSYGGYGTEAFF. The CDR3 DNA reads TGTGCCAGCAGTTACGGGGGATATGGCACTGAAGCTTTCTTT.

This chain joins TRBV6-2 or TRBV6-3 and TRBJ2-1; D is possibly TRBD2 (6 bases). Looked up from germline, CDR1 is MNHEY and CDR2 is SVGEGT. This CDR3 spans 14 amino acids. V lost 2 bases to trimming and J lost 9 bases, with 14 bases between them. The CDR3 region has the DNA TGTGCCAGCAGTTACGCCCCCACCGGGGGTGAGCAGTTCTTC. Encoded protein: CASSYAPTGGEQFF.

A few counts support this clonotype. This rearrangement joins TRBV7-8 to TRBJ1-1; D is unclear. Trimming took off 0 bases at V and 0 bases at J, with 11 bases between the two ends. The CDR3 has 16 amino acids. The germline CDR1 and CDR2 sequences are SGHVS and FQNEAQ. CDR3 nucleotides: TGTGCCAGCAGCTTAGCTATGTATACACTGAACACTGAAGCTTTCTTT. Translated: CASSLAMYTLNTEAFF. The full variable domain, completed using reference TRBV7-8 and TRBJ1-1, is GAGVSQSPRYKVAKRGQDVALRCDPISGHVSLFWYQQALGQGPEFLTYFQNEAQLDKSGLPSDRFFAERPEGSVSTLKIQRTQQEDSAVYLCASSLAMYTLNTEAFFGQGTRLTVV.